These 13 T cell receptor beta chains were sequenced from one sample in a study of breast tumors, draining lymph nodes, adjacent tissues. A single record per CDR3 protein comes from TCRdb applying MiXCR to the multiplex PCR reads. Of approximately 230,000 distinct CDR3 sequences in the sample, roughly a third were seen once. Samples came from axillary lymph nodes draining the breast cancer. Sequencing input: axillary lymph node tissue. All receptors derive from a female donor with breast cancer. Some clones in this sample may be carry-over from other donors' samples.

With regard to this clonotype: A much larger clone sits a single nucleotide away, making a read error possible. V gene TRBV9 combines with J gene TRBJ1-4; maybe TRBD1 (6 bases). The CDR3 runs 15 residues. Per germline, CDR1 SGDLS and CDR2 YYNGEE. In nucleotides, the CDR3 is TGTGCCAGCAGCGTCGGACAGACAACTAATGAAGAACTGTTTTTT. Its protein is CASSVGQTTNEELFF.

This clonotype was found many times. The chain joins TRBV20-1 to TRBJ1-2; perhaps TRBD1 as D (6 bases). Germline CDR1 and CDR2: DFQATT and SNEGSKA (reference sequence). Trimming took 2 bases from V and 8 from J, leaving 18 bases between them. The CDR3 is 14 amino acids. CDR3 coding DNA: TGCAGTGCTAGATTTGGGGGCAGGATTGACGGCTACACCTTC. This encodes CSARFGGRIDGYTF.

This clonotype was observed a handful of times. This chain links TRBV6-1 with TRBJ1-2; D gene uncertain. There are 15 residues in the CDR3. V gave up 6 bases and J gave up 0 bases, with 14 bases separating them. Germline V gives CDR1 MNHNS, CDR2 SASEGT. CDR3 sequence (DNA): TGTGCCAGCAGGGTTGGGTTACTCCCTAACTATGGCTACACCTTC. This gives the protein CASRVGLLPNYGYTF.

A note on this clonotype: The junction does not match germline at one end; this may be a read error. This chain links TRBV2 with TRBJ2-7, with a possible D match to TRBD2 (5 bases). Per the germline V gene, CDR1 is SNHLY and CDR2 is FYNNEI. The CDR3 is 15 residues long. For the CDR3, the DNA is TGTGCCAGCAGTGGCTTGCGACTACCGACCTACGGGCAGTACTTC. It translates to CASSGLRLPTYGQYF.

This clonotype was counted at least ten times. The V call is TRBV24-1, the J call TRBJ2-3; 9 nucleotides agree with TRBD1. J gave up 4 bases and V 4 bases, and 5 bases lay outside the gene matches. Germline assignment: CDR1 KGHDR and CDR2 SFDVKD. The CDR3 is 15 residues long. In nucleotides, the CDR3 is TGTGCCACCAGTGACCGCGGGACAGGGTCAGATACGCAGTATTTT. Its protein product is CATSDRGTGSDTQYF.

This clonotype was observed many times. CDR3 protein: CSARPAGGGGTQYF. The CDR3 coding sequence is TGCAGTGCTAGACCAGCGGGAGGAGGCGGGACCCAGTACTTC. V gene TRBV20-1 combines with J gene TRBJ2-5, with 9 positions matching TRBD2. The CDR3 totals 14 residues. CDR1 is DFQATT, CDR2 SNEGSKA, per germline (reference sequence). V was pared by 2 bases and J by 7 bases, with 8 bases of the junction left unmatched.

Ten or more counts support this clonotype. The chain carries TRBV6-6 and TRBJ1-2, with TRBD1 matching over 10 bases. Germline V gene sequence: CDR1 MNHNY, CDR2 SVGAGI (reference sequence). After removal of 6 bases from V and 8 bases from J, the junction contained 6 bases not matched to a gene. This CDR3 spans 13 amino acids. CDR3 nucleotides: TGTGCCAGCAGAACAGACAGGGGGCAAGGCTACACCTTC. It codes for CASRTDRGQGYTF.

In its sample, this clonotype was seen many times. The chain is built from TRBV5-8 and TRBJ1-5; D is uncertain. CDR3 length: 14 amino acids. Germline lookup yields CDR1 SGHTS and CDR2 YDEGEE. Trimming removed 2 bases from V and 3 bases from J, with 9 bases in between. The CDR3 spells CASSFWGYNQPQHF. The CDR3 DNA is TGTGCCAGCAGCTTTTGGGGATACAATCAGCCCCAGCATTTT.

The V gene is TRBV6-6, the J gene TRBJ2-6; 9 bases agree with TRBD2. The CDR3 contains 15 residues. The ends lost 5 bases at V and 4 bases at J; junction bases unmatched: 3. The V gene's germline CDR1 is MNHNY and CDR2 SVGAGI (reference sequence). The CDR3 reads CASSPGTSGANVLTF. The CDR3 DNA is TGTGCCAGCAGTCCCGGGACTAGCGGGGCCAACGTCCTGACTTTC.

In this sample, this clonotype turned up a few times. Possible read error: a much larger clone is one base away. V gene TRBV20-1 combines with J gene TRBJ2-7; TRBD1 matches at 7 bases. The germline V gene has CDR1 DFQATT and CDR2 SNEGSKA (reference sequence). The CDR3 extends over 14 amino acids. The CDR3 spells CSARDPGQASEQYF. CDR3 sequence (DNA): TGCAGTGCCAGAGATCCCGGACAGGCCTCCGAGCAGTACTTC.

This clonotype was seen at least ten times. CDR3 region: CASSQNQYRELHPEQYF. Written as DNA, the CDR3 is TGTGCCAGCAGCCAGAACCAGTACAGGGAACTCCATCCCGAGCAGTACTTC. The chain carries TRBV14 and TRBJ2-7; TRBD1 is a possible D gene (6 bases). Germline V CDR1 and CDR2: SGHDN, FVKESK. V lost 3 bases and J 6 bases, leaving 24 bases between the germline ends. The CDR3 is made up of 17 amino acids.

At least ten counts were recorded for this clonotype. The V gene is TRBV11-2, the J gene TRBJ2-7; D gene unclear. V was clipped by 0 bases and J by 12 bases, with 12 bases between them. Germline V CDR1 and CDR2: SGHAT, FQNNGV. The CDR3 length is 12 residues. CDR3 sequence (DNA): TGTGCCAGCAGCTTAGATCACGGCAGGTTGTACTTC. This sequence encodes CASSLDHGRLYF.

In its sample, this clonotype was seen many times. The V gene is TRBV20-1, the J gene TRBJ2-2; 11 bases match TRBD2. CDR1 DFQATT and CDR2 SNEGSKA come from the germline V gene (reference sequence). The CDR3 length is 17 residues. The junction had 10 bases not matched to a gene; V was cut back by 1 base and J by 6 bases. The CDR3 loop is CSARALAGGATAGELFF. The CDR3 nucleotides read TGCAGTGCTAGAGCTCTAGCGGGGGGAGCAACCGCCGGGGAGCTGTTTTTT.